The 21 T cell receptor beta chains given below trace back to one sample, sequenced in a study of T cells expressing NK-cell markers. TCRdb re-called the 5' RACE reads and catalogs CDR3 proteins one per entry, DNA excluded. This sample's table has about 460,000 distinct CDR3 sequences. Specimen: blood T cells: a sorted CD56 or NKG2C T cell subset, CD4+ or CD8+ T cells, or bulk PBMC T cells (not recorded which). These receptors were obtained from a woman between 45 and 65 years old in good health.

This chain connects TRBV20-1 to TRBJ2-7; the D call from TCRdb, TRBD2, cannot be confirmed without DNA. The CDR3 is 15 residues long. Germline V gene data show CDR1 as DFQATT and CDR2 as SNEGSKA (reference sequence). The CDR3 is CSASLDSSGRYEQYF.

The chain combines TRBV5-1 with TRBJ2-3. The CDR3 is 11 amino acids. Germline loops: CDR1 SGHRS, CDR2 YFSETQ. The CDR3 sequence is CASSRTDTQYF. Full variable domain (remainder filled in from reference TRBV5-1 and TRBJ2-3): KAGVTQTPRYLIKTRGQQVTLSCSPISGHRSVSWYQQTPGQGLQFLFEYFSETQRNKGNFPGRFSGRQFSNSRSEMNVSTLELGDSALYLCASSRTDTQYFGPGTRLTVL.

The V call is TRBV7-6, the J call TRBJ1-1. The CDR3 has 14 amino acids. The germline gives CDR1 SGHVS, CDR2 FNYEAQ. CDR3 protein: CASTALAGGTEAFF.

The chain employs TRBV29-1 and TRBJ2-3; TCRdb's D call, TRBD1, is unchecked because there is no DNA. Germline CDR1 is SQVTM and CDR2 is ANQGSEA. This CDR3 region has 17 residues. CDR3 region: CSVERQLSLAATDTQYF.

CDR3 region: CASGLGSSNQPQHF. The chain joins TRBV28 to TRBJ1-5. The length of the CDR3 is 14 residues. The germline V gene encodes CDR1 MDHEN and CDR2 SYDVKM.

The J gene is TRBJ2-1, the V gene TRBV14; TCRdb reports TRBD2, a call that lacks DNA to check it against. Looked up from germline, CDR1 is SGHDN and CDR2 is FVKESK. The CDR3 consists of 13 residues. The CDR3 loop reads CASSLPGLAEQFF.

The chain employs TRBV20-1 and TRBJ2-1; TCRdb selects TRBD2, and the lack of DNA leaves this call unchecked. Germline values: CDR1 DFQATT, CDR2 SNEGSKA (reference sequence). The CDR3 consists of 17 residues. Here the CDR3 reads CSPHAAGDAGARNEQFF.

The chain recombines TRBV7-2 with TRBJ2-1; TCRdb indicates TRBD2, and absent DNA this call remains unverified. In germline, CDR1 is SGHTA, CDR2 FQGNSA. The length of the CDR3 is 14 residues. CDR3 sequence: CASSGSYSYNEQFF.

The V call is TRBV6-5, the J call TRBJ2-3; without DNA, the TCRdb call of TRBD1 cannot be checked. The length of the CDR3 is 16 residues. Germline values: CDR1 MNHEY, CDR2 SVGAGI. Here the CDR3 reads CASRSLGGSSTDTQYF.

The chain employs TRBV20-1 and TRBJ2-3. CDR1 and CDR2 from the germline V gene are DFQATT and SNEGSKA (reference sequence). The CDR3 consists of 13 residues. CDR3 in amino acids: CSARDGFTDTQYF.

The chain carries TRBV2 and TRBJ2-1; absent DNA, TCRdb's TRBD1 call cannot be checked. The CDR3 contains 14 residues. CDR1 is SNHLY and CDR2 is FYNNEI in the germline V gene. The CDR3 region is CASKGEKAYNEQFF.

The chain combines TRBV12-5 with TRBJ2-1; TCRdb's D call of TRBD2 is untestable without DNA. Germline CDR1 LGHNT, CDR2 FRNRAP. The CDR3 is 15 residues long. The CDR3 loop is CASGLSGPSYNEQFF.

The CDR3 reads CASSSTGTPSIQYF. The chain uses TRBV5-6 and TRBJ2-4; TCRdb's assignment of TRBD2 cannot be checked, as there is no DNA. Germline CDR1 is SGHDT and CDR2 is YYEEEE. CDR3 length equals 14 residues.

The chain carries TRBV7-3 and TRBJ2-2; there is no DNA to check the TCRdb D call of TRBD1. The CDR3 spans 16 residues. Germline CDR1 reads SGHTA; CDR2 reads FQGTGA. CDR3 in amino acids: CASSSTGSWATGELFF.

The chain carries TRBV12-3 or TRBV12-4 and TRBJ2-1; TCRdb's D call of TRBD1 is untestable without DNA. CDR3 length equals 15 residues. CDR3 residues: CASSPVGTPGYEQFF.

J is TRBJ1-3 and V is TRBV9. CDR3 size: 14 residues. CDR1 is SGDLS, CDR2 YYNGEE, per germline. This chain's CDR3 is CASSVEASGNTIYF.

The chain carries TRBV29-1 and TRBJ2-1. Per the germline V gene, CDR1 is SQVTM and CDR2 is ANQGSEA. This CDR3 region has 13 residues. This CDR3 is CSVEEVVYNEQFF.

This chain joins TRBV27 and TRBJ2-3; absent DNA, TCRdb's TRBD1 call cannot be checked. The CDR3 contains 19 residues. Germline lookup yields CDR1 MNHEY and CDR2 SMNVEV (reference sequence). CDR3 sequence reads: CASSPILGQGAQTPLTQYF.

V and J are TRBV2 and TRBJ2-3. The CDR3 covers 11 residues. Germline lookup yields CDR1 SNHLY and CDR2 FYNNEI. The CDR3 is CASSVKETQYF.

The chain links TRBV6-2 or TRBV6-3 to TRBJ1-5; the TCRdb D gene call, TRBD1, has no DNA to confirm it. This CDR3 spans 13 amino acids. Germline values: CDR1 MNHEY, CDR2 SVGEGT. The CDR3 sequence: CASGQGGWQPQHF.

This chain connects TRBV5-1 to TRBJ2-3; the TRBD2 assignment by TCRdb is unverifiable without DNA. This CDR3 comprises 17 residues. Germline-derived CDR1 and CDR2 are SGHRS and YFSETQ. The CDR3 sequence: CASSFGEGLAITDTQYF. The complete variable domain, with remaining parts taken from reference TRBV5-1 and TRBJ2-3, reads KAGVTQTPRYLIKTRGQQVTLSCSPISGHRSVSWYQQTPGQGLQFLFEYFSETQRNKGNFPGRFSGRQFSNSRSEMNVSTLELGDSALYLCASSFGEGLAITDTQYFGPGTRLTVL.